The 16 T cell receptor beta chains below all came from one sample that was sequenced in a study of spatial heterogeneity in lung cancer. Specified time point: sample taken at primary tumor resection. The sequenced material consisted of unsorted whole RNA from tumor, nontumor lung or frozen PBMC. TCRdb re-called the 5' RACE reads with MiXCR, one entry per CDR3 protein. The sample has around 92,000 distinct CDR3 sequences, roughly 12% seen once. Sequenced here: PBMCs, sampled at surgery. These receptors were collected from a male donor with early-stage non-small cell lung cancer.

The chain joins TRBV20-1 to TRBJ2-1; 11 bases are shared with TRBD2. Trimming removed 3 bases from V and 7 bases from J; junction bases left unmatched: 8. The CDR3 is 15 residues long. Germline CDR1 reads DFQATT; CDR2 reads SNEGSKA (reference sequence). Here the CDR3 reads CSASSILAGGNEQFF. The CDR3 region has the DNA TGCAGTGCTAGCTCCATTCTAGCGGGAGGTAATGAGCAGTTCTTC.

This clonotype was recorded a few times. The rearrangement uses TRBV18 and TRBJ1-1, with D tentatively TRBD1 (6 bases). Germline lookup yields CDR1 KGHSH and CDR2 LQKENI. Trimming shortened V by 3 bases and J by 3 bases, and 8 bases separated the two germline ends. The CDR3 totals 13 residues. In DNA, the CDR3 is TGTGCCAGCTCACCCGGGGGCCACACTGAAGCTTTCTTT. Encoded protein: CASSPGGHTEAFF.

The table lists this clonotype with a few counts. The genes are TRBV12-3 or TRBV12-4 and TRBJ2-7, with 14 bases aligning to TRBD2. Losses at the gene ends were 6 bases for V and 6 bases for J; bases not matched to a gene: 7. The CDR3 loop spans 15 amino acids. CDR3 nucleotide sequence: TGTGCCAGCAGCGCCGGGACTAGCGGGAGTCGCGAGCAGTACTTC. The encoded protein is CASSAGTSGSREQYF.

The chain couples TRBV28 to TRBJ1-4; no clear D. The ends were cut back, 8 bases at V and 7 bases at J, with 20 bases in the middle. The CDR3 runs to 15 residues. CDR1 MDHEN and CDR2 SYDVKM come from the germline V gene. The CDR3 DNA is TGTGCCAGCTCGCTGAGGCTTTCCGAGGGTGAAAAACTGTTTTTT. Its protein product is CASSLRLSEGEKLFF.

This clonotype has only a few counts. This rearrangement joins TRBV27 to TRBJ1-4; D may be TRBD1 (5 bases). The length of the CDR3 is 14 residues. CDR1 and CDR2 from the germline V gene are MNHEY and SMNVEV (reference sequence). V shed 6 bases and J shed 3 bases, with 11 bases lying between them. The CDR3 protein is CASSAGGANEKLFF. The CDR3 nucleotides are TGTGCCAGCAGCGCTGGGGGTGCTAATGAAAAACTGTTTTTT.

This clonotype was counted only a few times. The J gene is TRBJ1-2, the V gene TRBV11-2, with no clear D. The CDR3 extends over 12 amino acids. Germline assignment: CDR1 SGHAT and CDR2 FQNNGV. V lost 5 bases and J lost 4, with 8 bases in between. The CDR3 nucleotides are TGTGCCAGCAGCCCGACCCCCTATGGCTACACCTTC. Translating it yields CASSPTPYGYTF.

In its sample, this clonotype was seen a few times. This sequence joins TRBV29-1 and TRBJ2-3; D is possibly TRBD1 or TRBD2 (5 bases each). This CDR3 contains 15 residues. Trimming shortened V by 2 bases and J by 3 bases, and 15 bases separated the two germline ends. CDR1 and CDR2 (germline): SQVTM, ANQGSEA. CDR3 loop: CSVERAGTSTDTQYF. DNA of the CDR3: TGCAGCGTTGAAAGGGCAGGGACGAGTACAGATACGCAGTATTTT.

There are a few counts of this clonotype. V gene TRBV27 combines with J gene TRBJ2-5; 9 positions agree with TRBD1. V shed 4 bases and J 5 bases; nucleotides not matched to a gene: 2. Germline V CDR1 and CDR2: MNHEY, SMNVEV (reference sequence). The CDR3 is 13 amino acids. In nucleotides, the CDR3 is TGTGCCAGCAGTTACAGGGGGCCGGAGACCCAGTACTTC. Encoded protein: CASSYRGPETQYF.

Only a few counts were recorded for this clonotype. The chain joins TRBV6-2 or TRBV6-3 to TRBJ1-1; possible D gene TRBD1, 6 bases. This CDR3 region has 15 residues. Looked up from germline, CDR1 is MNHEY and CDR2 is SVGEGT. With 6 bases removed from V and 2 bases from J, the gap between germline ends came to 16 bases. The CDR3 loop is CASRKHRDGNTEAFF. CDR3 sequence (DNA): TGTGCCAGCAGAAAACACAGGGACGGAAACACTGAAGCTTTCTTT.

About this clonotype: Possible read error: a much larger clone is one base away. This chain links TRBV18 with TRBJ2-7, with TRBD1 identical over 7 bases. CDR1 is KGHSH, CDR2 LQKENI, per germline. This CDR3 spans 14 amino acids. In DNA form, the CDR3 reads TGTGCCAGCTCACCCGGGACAGAATTACACGAGCGGTACTTC. It specifies CASSPGTELHERYF.

CDR3 residues: CASSSTGGGSPLHF. The CDR3 coding sequence is TGTGCCAGCAGTTCGACAGGGGGAGGTTCACCCCTCCACTTT. This chain uses TRBV6-5 with TRBJ1-6, with TRBD1 identical over 9 bases. Germline V gives CDR1 MNHEY, CDR2 SVGAGI. This CDR3 comprises 14 residues. With 4 bases clipped from V and 9 bases from J, the junction kept 4 bases outside the gene matches.

This clonotype was seen more than once but under ten times. The chain has TRBV18 and TRBJ1-3; D is undetermined. In germline, CDR1 is KGHSH, CDR2 LQKENI. V was cut by 2 bases and J by 8 bases, with 10 bases left in between. This CDR3 is 13 amino acids long. The CDR3 DNA reads as TGTGCCAGCTCACCAGGGGTAGACGACACCATATATTTT. Its translation is CASSPGVDDTIYF.

Here the CDR3 reads CASSRQGRGEQYF. CDR3 in DNA: TGTGCCAGCAGTCGACAGGGAAGGGGCGAGCAGTACTTC. The rearrangement uses TRBV28 and TRBJ2-7, with TRBD1 identical over 7 bases. V was pared by 5 bases and J by 6 bases, with 7 bases of the junction left unmatched. Germline lookup yields CDR1 MDHEN and CDR2 SYDVKM. The CDR3 covers 13 residues. Looking up the rest from reference TRBV28 and TRBJ2-7 gives the full variable domain: DVKVTQSSRYLVKRTGEKVFLECVQDMDHENMFWYRQDPGLGLRLIYFSYDVKMKEKGDIPEGYSVSREKKERFSLILESASTNQTSMYLCASSRQGRGEQYFGPGTRLTVT.

V and J are TRBV11-2 and TRBJ1-1; TRBD1 agrees at 9 bases. Per the germline V gene, CDR1 is SGHAT and CDR2 is FQNNGV. J was trimmed by 3 bases and V by 3 bases; bases with no gene match: 2. CDR3 length: 14 residues. Written as DNA, the CDR3 is TGTGCCAGCAGCTTGGGACAGGGTTACACTGAAGCTTTCTTT. Its protein is CASSLGQGYTEAFF.

This clonotype was observed a handful of times. At one end the junction does not follow the germline gene, possibly because of a read error. The V and J genes are TRBV7-2 and TRBJ2-1; 15 nucleotides line up with TRBD2. The CDR3 totals 16 residues. The germline gives CDR1 SGHTA, CDR2 FQGNSA. The CDR3 region is CASSLAGLAGGNVQFF. CDR3 nucleotide sequence: TGTGCCAGCAGCTTAGCGGGACTAGCGGGGGGTAATGTGCAGTTCTTC. The full variable domain, with the rest looked up from reference TRBV7-2 and TRBJ2-1, is GAGVSQSPSNKVTEKGKDVELRCDPISGHTALYWYRQSLGQGLEFLIYFQGNSAPDKSGLPSDRFSAERTGGSVSTLTIQRTQQEDSAVYLCASSLAGLAGGNVQFFGPGTRLTVL.

The chain links TRBV24-1 to TRBJ2-5, with D possibly being TRBD2 (5 bases). The CDR3 runs 14 residues. The V gene's germline CDR1 is KGHDR and CDR2 SFDVKD. V was clipped by 3 bases and J by 3 bases, with 10 bases between them. The CDR3 spells CATSDNGLEETQYF. CDR3 DNA sequence: TGTGCCACCAGTGATAACGGACTGGAAGAGACCCAGTACTTC.